These T cell receptor beta chains were read from a single sample in a study of shared T cell receptors in the human thymus. The protocol was immunoSEQ multiplex PCR, while the TCRdb copy is restricted to in-frame clones and leaves out a portion. The profile shows 700,000 or so clones, around 85% of them singletons. In addition, the sample was reused for a study of human thymus T cells.

Sequencing was done on a sample of thymocytes. The receptors stem from a girl under two years old with a congenital heart defect. Each CDR3 is given with its conserved first and last residue. D genes are given only for firm matches.

d_call: TRBD1; v_call: TRBV27; j_call: TRBJ2-7; cdr3_nt: TGTGCCAGCAGGGGACAGGTAGGCTCCTACGAGCAGTACTTC; cdr3_aa: CASRGQVGSYEQYF
d_call: TRBD1; v_call: TRBV18; j_call: TRBJ1-6; cdr3_nt: TGTGCCAGCTCACCGCGGGACAGGGTCTCCTATAATTCACCCCTCCACTTT; cdr3_aa: CASSPRDRVSYNSPLHF
d_call: .; v_call: TRBV14; j_call: TRBJ1-1; cdr3_nt: TGTGCCAGCAGCCCTGTTCCCGAGGTGGGACAAGAAGCTTTCTTT; cdr3_aa: CASSPVPEVGQEAFF
d_call: .; v_call: TRBV11-2; j_call: TRBJ1-4; cdr3_nt: TGTGCCAGCAGCCTTCGGACAGCCGGCTCAACTAATGAAAAACTGTTTTTT; cdr3_aa: CASSLRTAGSTNEKLFF
d_call: TRBD1; v_call: TRBV5-6; j_call: TRBJ1-6; cdr3_nt: TGTGCCAGCAGCGCGCGGACAGGAGGCTCACCCCTCCACTTT; cdr3_aa: CASSARTGGSPLHF
d_call: .; v_call: TRBV25-1; j_call: TRBJ1-2; cdr3_nt: TGTGCCAGCAGTGGGCACTTCGGGACTAACTATGGCTACACCTTC; cdr3_aa: CASSGHFGTNYGYTF
d_call: TRBD1; v_call: TRBV5-6; j_call: TRBJ1-5; cdr3_nt: TGTGCCAGCAGCAATTCATGGGACAGCCATCAGCCCCAGCATTTT; cdr3_aa: CASSNSWDSHQPQHF
d_call: TRBD2; v_call: TRBV5-1; j_call: TRBJ2-1; cdr3_nt: TGCGCCAGCAGCTTGGAGGCTAGCGGGGGGAGTTACAATGAGCAGTTCTTC; cdr3_aa: CASSLEASGGSYNEQFF
d_call: .; v_call: TRBV7-8; j_call: TRBJ2-1; cdr3_nt: TGTGCCAGCAGCGCGAATGAGCAGTTCTTC; cdr3_aa: CASSANEQFF
d_call: TRBD1; v_call: TRBV29-1; j_call: TRBJ2-1; cdr3_nt: TGCAGCGTTGAAGGGACAGGGCCCAATGAGCAGTTCTTC; cdr3_aa: CSVEGTGPNEQFF
d_call: .; v_call: TRBV28; j_call: TRBJ1-1; cdr3_nt: TGTGCCAGCAGTTTTAAATACATGACTGAAGCTTTCTTT; cdr3_aa: CASSFKYMTEAFF
d_call: TRBD1; v_call: TRBV6-1; j_call: TRBJ2-5; cdr3_nt: TGTGCCAGCAGTGAAAGGGGGGACAGGAAAGAGACCCAGTACTTC; cdr3_aa: CASSERGDRKETQYF
d_call: .; v_call: TRBV4-2; j_call: TRBJ1-2; cdr3_nt: TGTGCCAGCAGCCCCTCCGCGGGGGGCTACACCTTC; cdr3_aa: CASSPSAGGYTF
d_call: TRBD1; v_call: TRBV28; j_call: TRBJ1-5; cdr3_nt: TGTGCCAGCAGTCTGGTTAACAGGACAGGGGGCATGGAGGGCAATCAGCCCCAGCATTTT; cdr3_aa: CASSLVNRTGGMEGNQPQHF
d_call: TRBD1; v_call: TRBV14; j_call: TRBJ1-1; cdr3_nt: TGTGCCAGCAGCCAACCTGAGACAGGGCCGACGGCTGAAGCTTTCTTT; cdr3_aa: CASSQPETGPTAEAFF
d_call: .; v_call: TRBV7-8; j_call: TRBJ1-5; cdr3_nt: TGTGCCAGCAGCCTCGCACAGGTAGAACCTTATGCGACTTATAGCAATCAGCCCCAGCATTTT; cdr3_aa: CASSLAQVEPYATYSNQPQHF